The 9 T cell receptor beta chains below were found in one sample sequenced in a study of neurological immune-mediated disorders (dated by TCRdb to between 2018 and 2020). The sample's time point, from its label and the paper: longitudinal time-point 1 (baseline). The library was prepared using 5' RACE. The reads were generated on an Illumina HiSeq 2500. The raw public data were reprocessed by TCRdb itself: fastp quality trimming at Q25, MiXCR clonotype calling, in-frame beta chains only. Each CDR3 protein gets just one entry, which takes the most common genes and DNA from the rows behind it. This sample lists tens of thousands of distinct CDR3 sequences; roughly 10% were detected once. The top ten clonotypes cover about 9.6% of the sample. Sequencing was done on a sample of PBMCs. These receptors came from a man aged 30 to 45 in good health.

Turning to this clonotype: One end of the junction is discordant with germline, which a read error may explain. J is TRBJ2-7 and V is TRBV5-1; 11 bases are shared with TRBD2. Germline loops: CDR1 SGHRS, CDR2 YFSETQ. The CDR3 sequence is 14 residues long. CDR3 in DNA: TGCGCCAGCAGTTTGGAACTAGCGGGAGTTGAGCAGTACTTC. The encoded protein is CASSLELAGVEQYF.

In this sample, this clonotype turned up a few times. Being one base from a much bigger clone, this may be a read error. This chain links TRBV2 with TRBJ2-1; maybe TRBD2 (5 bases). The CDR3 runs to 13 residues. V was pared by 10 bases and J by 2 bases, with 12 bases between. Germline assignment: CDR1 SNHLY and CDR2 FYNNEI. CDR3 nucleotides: TGTGCCAACATCAGCGGCACCTACAATGAGCAGTTCTTC. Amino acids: CANISGTYNEQFF.

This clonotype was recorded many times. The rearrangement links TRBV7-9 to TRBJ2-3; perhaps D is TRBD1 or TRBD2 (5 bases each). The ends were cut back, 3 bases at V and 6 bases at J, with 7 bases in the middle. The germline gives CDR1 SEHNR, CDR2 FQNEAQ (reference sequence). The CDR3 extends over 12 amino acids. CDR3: CASSLGEDTQYF. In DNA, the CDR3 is TGTGCCAGCAGCTTGGGGGAGGATACGCAGTATTTT.

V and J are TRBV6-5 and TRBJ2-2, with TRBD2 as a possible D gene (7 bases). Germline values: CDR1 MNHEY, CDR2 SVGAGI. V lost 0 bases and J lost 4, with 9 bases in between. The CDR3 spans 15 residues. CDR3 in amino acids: CASSYSRGGTGELFF. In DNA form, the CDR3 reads TGTGCCAGCAGTTACTCGAGGGGGGGCACCGGGGAGCTGTTTTTT.

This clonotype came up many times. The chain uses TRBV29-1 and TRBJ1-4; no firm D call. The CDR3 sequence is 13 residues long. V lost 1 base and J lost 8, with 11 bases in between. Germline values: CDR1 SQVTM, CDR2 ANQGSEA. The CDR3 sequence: CSVEAGFGEKLFF. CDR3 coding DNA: TGCAGCGTTGAAGCGGGGTTTGGAGAAAAACTGTTTTTT.

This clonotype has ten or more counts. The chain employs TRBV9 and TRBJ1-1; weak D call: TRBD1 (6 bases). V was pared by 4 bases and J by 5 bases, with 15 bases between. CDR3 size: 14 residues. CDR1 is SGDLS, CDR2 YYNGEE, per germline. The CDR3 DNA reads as TGTGCCAGCAGCCGCATACAGGGAGGAACTGAAGCTTTCTTT. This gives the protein CASSRIQGGTEAFF.

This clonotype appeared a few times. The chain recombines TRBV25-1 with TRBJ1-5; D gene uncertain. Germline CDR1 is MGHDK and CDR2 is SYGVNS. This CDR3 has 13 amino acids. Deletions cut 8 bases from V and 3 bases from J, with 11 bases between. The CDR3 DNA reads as TGTGCCAGCTCGGCAGGACCCAATCAGCCCCAGCATTTT. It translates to CASSAGPNQPQHF.

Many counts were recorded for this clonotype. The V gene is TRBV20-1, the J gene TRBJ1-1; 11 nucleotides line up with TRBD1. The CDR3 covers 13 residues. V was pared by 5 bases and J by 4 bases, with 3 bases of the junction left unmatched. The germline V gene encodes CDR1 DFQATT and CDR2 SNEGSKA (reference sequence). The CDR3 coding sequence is TGCAGTGCTCCCGGGACAGGGGGCACTGAAGCTTTCTTT. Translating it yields CSAPGTGGTEAFF.

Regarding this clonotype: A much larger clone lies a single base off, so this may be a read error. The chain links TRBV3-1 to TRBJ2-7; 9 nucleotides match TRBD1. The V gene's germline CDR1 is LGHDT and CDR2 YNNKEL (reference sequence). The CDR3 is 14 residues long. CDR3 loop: CANSHRDRAYEQYF. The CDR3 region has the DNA TGTGCCAACAGCCACCGGGACAGGGCCTACGAGCAGTACTTC.